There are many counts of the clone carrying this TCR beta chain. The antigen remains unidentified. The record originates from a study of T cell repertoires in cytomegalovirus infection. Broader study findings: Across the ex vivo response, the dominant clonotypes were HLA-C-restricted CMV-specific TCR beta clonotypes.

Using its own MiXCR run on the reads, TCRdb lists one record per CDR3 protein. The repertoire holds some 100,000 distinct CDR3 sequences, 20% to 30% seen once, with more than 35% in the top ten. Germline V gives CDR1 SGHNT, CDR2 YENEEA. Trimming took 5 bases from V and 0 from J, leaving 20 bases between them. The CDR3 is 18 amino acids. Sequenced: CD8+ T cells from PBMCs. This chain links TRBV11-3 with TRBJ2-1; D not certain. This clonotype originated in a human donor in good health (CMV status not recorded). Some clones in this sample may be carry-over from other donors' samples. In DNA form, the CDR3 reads TGTGCCAGCAGCACCCTGGGTCTTACAATAAGCTCCTACAATGAGCAGTTCTTC. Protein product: CASSTLGLTISSYNEQFF. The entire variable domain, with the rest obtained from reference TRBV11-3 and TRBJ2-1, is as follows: EAGVVQSPRYKIIEKKQPVAFWCNPISGHNTLYWYLQNLGQGPELLIRYENEEAVDDSQLPKDRFSAERLKGVDSTLKIQPAELGDSAVYLCASSTLGLTISSYNEQFFGPGTRLTVL.